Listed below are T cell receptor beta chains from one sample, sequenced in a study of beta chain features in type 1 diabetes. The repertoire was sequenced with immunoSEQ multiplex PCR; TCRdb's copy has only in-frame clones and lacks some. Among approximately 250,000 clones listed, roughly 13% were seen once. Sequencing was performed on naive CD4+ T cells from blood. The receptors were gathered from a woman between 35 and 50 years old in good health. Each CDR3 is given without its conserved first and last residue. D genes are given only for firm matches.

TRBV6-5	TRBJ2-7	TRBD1	ASSYSQNRGYEQY
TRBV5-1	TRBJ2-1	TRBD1	ASASRQGADEQF
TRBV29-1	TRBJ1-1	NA	SVSSVASMNTEAF
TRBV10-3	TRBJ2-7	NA	AISAGVYEQY
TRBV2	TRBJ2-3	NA	ASSERSTDTQY
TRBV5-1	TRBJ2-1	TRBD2	ASSQWGGSSYNEQF
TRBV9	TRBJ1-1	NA	ASSVGRNTEAF
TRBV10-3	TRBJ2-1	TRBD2	AISVAAGGPNEQF
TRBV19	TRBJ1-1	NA	ASSIDGIGRAF
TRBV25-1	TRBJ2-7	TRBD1	ATTGDPPYEQY
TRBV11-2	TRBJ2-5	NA	ASSPRLTGSQETQY
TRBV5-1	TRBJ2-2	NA	ASSPGNSNTGELF
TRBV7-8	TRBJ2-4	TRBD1	ASSTPGQGDKNIQY
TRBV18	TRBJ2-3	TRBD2	ASSPAGGRDTQY
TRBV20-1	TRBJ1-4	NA	SAVEVEKLF
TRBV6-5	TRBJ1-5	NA	ASSRTADSNQPQH
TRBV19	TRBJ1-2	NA	ASRTGTRTYGYT
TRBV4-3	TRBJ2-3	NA	ASSQEVQGDTQY
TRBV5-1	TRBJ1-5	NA	ASSAAGLQPQH
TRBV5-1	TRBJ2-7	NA	ASSLDSSFSYEQY
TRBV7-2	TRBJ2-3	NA	ASRNPGLTDTQY
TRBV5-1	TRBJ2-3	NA	ASRSGNAGDTQY
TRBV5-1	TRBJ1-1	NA	ASSLGAVGMNTEAF
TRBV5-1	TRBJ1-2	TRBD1	ASSVAQGASVGYT
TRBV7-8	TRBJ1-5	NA	ASSPVGGGNQPQH
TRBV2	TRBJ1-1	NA	ASSGENTEAF
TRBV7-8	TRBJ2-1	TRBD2	ASSPRTSGGQGKQF
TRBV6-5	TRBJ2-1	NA	ASTQGAGEQF
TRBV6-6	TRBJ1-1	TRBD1	ASSRQPQGAEAF
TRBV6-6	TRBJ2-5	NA	ASSPGGTETQY
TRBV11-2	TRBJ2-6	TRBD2	ASSFGLAGGQSGANVLT
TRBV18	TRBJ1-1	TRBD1	ASSPEGQGRGANTEAF
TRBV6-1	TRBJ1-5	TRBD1	ASWDSLNSNQPQH
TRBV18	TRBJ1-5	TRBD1	ASSPRGQFNQPQH
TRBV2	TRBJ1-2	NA	ASTARAGNYGYT
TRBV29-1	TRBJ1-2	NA	SDRVGYGYT
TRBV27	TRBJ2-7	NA	ASSPSPGINYEQY
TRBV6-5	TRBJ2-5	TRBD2	ASSGGIQETQY
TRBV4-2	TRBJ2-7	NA	ASSQDLAGNEQY
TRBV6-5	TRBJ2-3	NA	ASIPQGLPTDTQY